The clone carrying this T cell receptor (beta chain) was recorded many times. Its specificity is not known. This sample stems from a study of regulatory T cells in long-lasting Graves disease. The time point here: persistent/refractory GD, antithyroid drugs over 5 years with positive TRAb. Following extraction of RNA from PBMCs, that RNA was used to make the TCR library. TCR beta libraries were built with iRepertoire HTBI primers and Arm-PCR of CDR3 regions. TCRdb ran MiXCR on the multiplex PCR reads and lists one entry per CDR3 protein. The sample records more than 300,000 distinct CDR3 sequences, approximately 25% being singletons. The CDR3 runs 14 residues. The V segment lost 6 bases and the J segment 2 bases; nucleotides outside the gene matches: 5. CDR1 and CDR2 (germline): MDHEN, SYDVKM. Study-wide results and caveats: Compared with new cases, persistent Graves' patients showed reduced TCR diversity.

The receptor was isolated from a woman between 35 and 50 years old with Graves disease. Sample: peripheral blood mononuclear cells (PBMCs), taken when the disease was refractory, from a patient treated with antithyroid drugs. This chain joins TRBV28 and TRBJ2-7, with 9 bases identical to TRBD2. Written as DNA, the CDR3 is TGTGCCAGCAGCCTTCTAGCGGGAACCTACGAGCAGTACTTC. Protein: CASSLLAGTYEQYF. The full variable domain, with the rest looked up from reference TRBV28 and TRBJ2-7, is DVKVTQSSRYLVKRTGEKVFLECVQDMDHENMFWYRQDPGLGLRLIYFSYDVKMKEKGDIPEGYSVSREKKERFSLILESASTNQTSMYLCASSLLAGTYEQYFGPGTRLTVT.